Below are 21 T cell receptor beta chains sequenced from a single sample in a study of blood T cell repertoires in COVID-19. Profiled with immunoSEQ multiplex PCR; TCRdb holds only in-frame clones, not every one. The table records about 100,000 clones, 92% of them present only once. What was sequenced was peripheral blood. The receptor set was obtained from a man between 70 and 80 years old with acute or convalescent COVID-19.

The CDR3 region has the DNA TGTGCCAGCAGCTTAGGAGGGACAGGGGGCTACGAGCAGTACTTC. It encodes CASSLGGTGGYEQYF. This chain connects TRBV11-2 to TRBJ2-7, with 11 bases matching TRBD1. Germline CDR1 SGHAT, CDR2 FQNNGV. V shed 1 base, J shed 3 bases, and the junction held 2 bases outside the gene matches. CDR3 length equals 15 residues.

The gene calls are TRBV7-2 and TRBJ1-6; maybe TRBD1 (6 bases). Trimming stripped 1 base from V and 4 bases from J, with 11 bases between. This CDR3 is 16 amino acids long. In germline, CDR1 is SGHTA, CDR2 FQGNSA. CDR3 nucleotide sequence: TGTGCCAGCAGCTTAGGGGGACACACTTATAATTCACCCCTCCACTTT. Its translation is CASSLGGHTYNSPLHF.

This chain links TRBV6-1 with TRBJ1-2; 10 bases fit TRBD1. Germline assignment: CDR1 MNHNS and CDR2 SASEGT. The J segment lost 2 bases and the V segment lost 4 bases, leaving 7 bases of the junction unmatched. The CDR3 totals 16 residues. CDR3 amino acids: CASSGQGARQNYGYTF. In nucleotides, the CDR3 is TGTGCCAGCAGTGGACAGGGGGCGCGACAGAACTATGGCTACACCTTC.

V is TRBV3-1 (or the pseudogene TRBV3-2) and J is TRBJ1-6; D call uncertain. The CDR3 loop spans 12 amino acids. V dropped 8 bases and J dropped 6 bases, with 8 bases sitting between them. Germline V gene lookup returns CDR1 LGHDT and CDR2 YNNKEL (reference sequence). The DNA for the CDR3 is TGTGCCAGCGGTTTCGGTAATTCACCCCTCCACTTT. It encodes CASGFGNSPLHF.

This sequence joins TRBV11-2 and TRBJ2-1, with D possibly matching TRBD2 (5 bases). V lost 3 bases, J lost 4 bases, and 10 bases lay in between. The CDR3 covers 14 residues. The germline V gene encodes CDR1 SGHAT and CDR2 FQNNGV. The CDR3 region is CASSFPQRYNEQFF. CDR3 DNA sequence: TGTGCCAGCAGCTTTCCCCAGCGGTACAATGAGCAGTTCTTC.

V and J are TRBV7-9 and TRBJ1-1, with D perhaps TRBD1 (6 bases). The V end was cut by 7 bases, the J end by 1 base, with 22 bases between. This CDR3 contains 17 residues. Germline lookup yields CDR1 SEHNR and CDR2 FQNEAQ (reference sequence). Here the CDR3 reads CASTPGSGEGGNTEAFF. The CDR3 nucleotides are TGTGCCAGCACCCCCGGGTCAGGAGAAGGGGGGAACACTGAAGCTTTCTTT.

The rearrangement uses TRBV6-5 and TRBJ2-1, with 8 bases aligning to TRBD2. CDR1 and CDR2 from the germline V gene are MNHEY and SVGAGI. CDR3 length: 15 amino acids. V shed 6 bases, J shed 2 bases, and the junction held 6 bases outside the gene matches. The CDR3 sequence is CASSISGSAYNEQFF. The DNA for the CDR3 is TGTGCCAGCAGCATCAGCGGGAGTGCCTACAATGAGCAGTTCTTC.

The V call is TRBV29-1, the J call TRBJ2-6; D uncertain. This CDR3 is built from 12 residues. Germline-derived CDR1 and CDR2 are SQVTM and ANQGSEA. V shed 8 bases and J shed 3 bases, with 8 bases lying between them. The CDR3 nucleotides read TGCAGCCCCCCCCTTGGGGCCAACGTCCTGACTTTC. This gives the protein CSPPLGANVLTF. The variable domain in full, with the rest retrieved from reference TRBV29-1 and TRBJ2-6, is SAVISQKPSRDICQRGTSLTIQCQVDSQVTMMFWYRQQPGQSLTLIATANQGSEATYESGFVIDKFPISRPNLTFSTLTVSNMSPEDSSIYLCSPPLGANVLTFGAGSRLTVL.

The chain couples TRBV5-1 to TRBJ2-7; 11 bases map to TRBD2. Germline V CDR1 and CDR2: SGHRS, YFSETQ. The V gene end was trimmed by 0 bases and the J gene end by 2 bases; junction bases not matched to a gene: 1. This CDR3 has 15 amino acids. The CDR3 spells CASSLELAGAYEQYF. The CDR3, as DNA: TGCGCCAGCAGCTTGGAACTAGCGGGAGCCTACGAGCAGTACTTC. The full variable domain, with the rest looked up from reference TRBV5-1 and TRBJ2-7, is KAGVTQTPRYLIKTRGQQVTLSCSPISGHRSVSWYQQTPGQGLQFLFEYFSETQRNKGNFPGRFSGRQFSNSRSEMNVSTLELGDSALYLCASSLELAGAYEQYFGPGTRLTVT.

This chain links TRBV11-3 with TRBJ2-1, with a weak D call TRBD1 (7 bases). Germline V gives CDR1 SGHNT, CDR2 YENEEA. V was trimmed by 2 bases and J by 12 bases, leaving 26 bases between them. The CDR3 length is 17 residues. CDR3 loop: CASSLISGSTGTRLQFF. The CDR3 DNA reads TGTGCCAGCAGCTTAATTAGCGGTTCGACAGGGACCCGTTTGCAGTTCTTC.

This rearrangement joins TRBV7-2 to TRBJ2-5; 11 positions agree with TRBD2. The CDR3 is made up of 18 amino acids. From germline, CDR1 is SGHTA and CDR2 FQGNSA. With 1 base clipped from V and 1 base from J, the junction kept 8 bases outside the gene matches. The CDR3 region is CASSLGLLAGGIQETQYF. As DNA, the CDR3 is TGTGCCAGCAGCTTAGGATTGCTAGCGGGAGGTATCCAAGAGACCCAGTACTTC.

This sequence joins TRBV3-1 (or the pseudogene TRBV3-2) and TRBJ2-5; TRBD1 aligns across 12 bases. J was trimmed by 5 bases and V by 6 bases; bases with no gene match: 10. The CDR3 runs to 16 residues. The V gene's germline CDR1 is LGHDT and CDR2 YNNKEL (reference sequence). CDR3 protein: CASSLLAGTGGETQYF. Written as DNA, the CDR3 is TGTGCCAGCAGTCTTCTTGCCGGGACAGGGGGCGAGACCCAGTACTTC.

V and J are TRBV7-9 and TRBJ2-5, with 10 bases lining up with TRBD1. V lost 4 bases and J lost 5; bases outside the gene matches: 7. Per the germline V gene, CDR1 is SEHNR and CDR2 is FQNEAQ (reference sequence). The CDR3 sequence is 15 residues long. Here the CDR3 DNA reads TGTGCCAGCAGCTCGCGACAGGGGGCCGGGGAGACCCAGTACTTC. Residues: CASSSRQGAGETQYF. The full variable domain, completed using reference TRBV7-9 and TRBJ2-5, is DTGVSQNPRHKITKRGQNVTFRCDPISEHNRLYWYRQTLGQGPEFLTYFQNEAQLEKSRLLSDRFSAERPKGSFSTLEIQRTEQGDSAMYLCASSSRQGAGETQYFGPGTRLLVL.

This sequence joins TRBV25-1 and TRBJ1-4; D unresolved. This CDR3 contains 17 residues. The V gene's germline CDR1 is MGHDK and CDR2 SYGVNS. Trimming removed 5 bases from V and 0 bases from J, with 16 bases in between. CDR3 protein: CASSRAIQAATNEKLFF. The CDR3 region has the DNA TGTGCCAGCAGTCGAGCTATTCAGGCTGCAACTAATGAAAAACTGTTTTTT.

The J gene is TRBJ1-5, the V gene TRBV19, with D uncertain. Germline V gene data show CDR1 as LNHDA and CDR2 as SQIVND (reference sequence). V was cut by 5 bases and J by 3 bases, with 8 bases left in between. There are 13 residues in the CDR3. For the CDR3, the DNA is TGTGCCAGTAGTCAGGCCCTCAATCAGCCCCAGCATTTT. Residues: CASSQALNQPQHF.

This chain joins TRBV7-8 and TRBJ1-1; no definite D call. Trimming took 2 bases from V and 1 from J, leaving 5 bases between them. The CDR3 covers 13 residues. Germline assignment: CDR1 SGHVS and CDR2 FQNEAQ. The DNA for the CDR3 is TGTGCCAGCAGCTTATCAGGGAACACTGAAGCTTTCTTT. The encoded protein is CASSLSGNTEAFF.

The chain combines TRBV11-2 with TRBJ1-2, with a tentative D call TRBD1 (6 bases). The germline V gene encodes CDR1 SGHAT and CDR2 FQNNGV. The CDR3 totals 15 residues. The V end lost 4 bases, the J end lost 8 bases, and 20 bases lay between the germline ends. CDR3 sequence: CASSSGVETGGGYTF. The CDR3 DNA sequence: TGTGCCAGCAGCTCCGGGGTGGAGACAGGCGGGGGCTACACCTTC.

The chain employs TRBV11-2 and TRBJ2-1, with unresolved D. The CDR3 consists of 11 residues. CDR1 is SGHAT and CDR2 is FQNNGV in the germline V gene. V was clipped by 5 bases and J by 7 bases, with 6 bases between them. Here the CDR3 DNA reads TGTGCCAGCAGCCGTACTAATGAGCAGTTCTTC. Its protein is CASSRTNEQFF.

The V call is TRBV11-2, the J call TRBJ2-1; D is possibly TRBD2 (5 bases). Per the germline V gene, CDR1 is SGHAT and CDR2 is FQNNGV. The CDR3 consists of 16 residues. V was cut by 5 bases and J by 2 bases, with 16 bases left in between. CDR3: CASSMRPGFTYNEQFF. The CDR3 region has the DNA TGTGCCAGCAGCATGAGGCCGGGATTCACCTACAATGAGCAGTTCTTC.

The chain couples TRBV7-3 to TRBJ1-5; 8 bases are shared with TRBD1. CDR1 is SGHTA and CDR2 is FQGTGA in the germline V gene. This CDR3 has 13 residues. V dropped 4 bases and J dropped 6; count of bases not matched to a gene: 2. In nucleotides, the CDR3 is TGTGCCAGCAGCTACACAGGGGGTCAGCCCCAGCATTTT. This gives the protein CASSYTGGQPQHF.

The rearrangement joins TRBV5-1 to TRBJ2-1; 7 bases are shared with TRBD2. The CDR3 totals 15 residues. Germline CDR1 is SGHRS and CDR2 is YFSETQ. The V segment lost 4 bases and the J segment 4 bases; nucleotides outside the gene matches: 8. CDR3 sequence reads: CASSPARGTYNEQFF. The CDR3 DNA follows: TGCGCCAGCAGCCCCGCGCGGGGGACTTACAATGAGCAGTTCTTC. The whole variable domain, remainder taken from reference TRBV5-1 and TRBJ2-1, is KAGVTQTPRYLIKTRGQQVTLSCSPISGHRSVSWYQQTPGQGLQFLFEYFSETQRNKGNFPGRFSGRQFSNSRSEMNVSTLELGDSALYLCASSPARGTYNEQFFGPGTRLTVL.